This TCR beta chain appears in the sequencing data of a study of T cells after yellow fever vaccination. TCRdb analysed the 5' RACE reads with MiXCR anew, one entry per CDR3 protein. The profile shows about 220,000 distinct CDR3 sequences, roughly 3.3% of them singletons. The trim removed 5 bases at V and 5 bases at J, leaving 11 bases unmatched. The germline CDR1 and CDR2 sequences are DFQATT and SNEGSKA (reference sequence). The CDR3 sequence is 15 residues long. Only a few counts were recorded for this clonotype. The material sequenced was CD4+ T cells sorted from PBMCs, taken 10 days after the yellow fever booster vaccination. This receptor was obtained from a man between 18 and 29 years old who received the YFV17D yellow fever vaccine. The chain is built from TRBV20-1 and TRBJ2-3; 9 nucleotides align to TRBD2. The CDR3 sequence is CSAPPVAGVGDTQYF. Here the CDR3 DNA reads TGCAGTGCTCCCCCTGTAGCGGGGGTCGGAGATACGCAGTATTTT.